These T cell receptor beta chains were read from a single sample in a study of breast tumors, draining lymph nodes, adjacent tissues. TCRdb re-analysed the multiplex PCR reads in MiXCR, keeping a single row per CDR3 protein. The sample includes more than 14,000 distinct CDR3 sequences, approximately 45% of them seen just once. The material sequenced was tumor-adjacent breast tissue. The receptors shown here come from a female donor with breast cancer. Some clones in this sample may be carry-over from other donors' samples. The CDR3 runs from the conserved cysteine through the conserved F or W. A D gene is named only where the DNA matches it firmly. The listing skips clone size in some rows; elsewhere it reads once, few, many or a size class.

abundance	v_gene	j_gene	d_gene	CDR3aa	CDR3nt
.	TRBV2	TRBJ1-2	.	CASTEAGYGYTF	TGTGCCAGCACTGAGGCGGGCTATGGCTACACCTTC
.	TRBV20-1	TRBJ2-7	.	CSALSSYEQYF	TGCAGTGCACTGTCGTCCTACGAGCAGTACTTC
.	TRBV20-1	TRBJ2-7	.	CSAAGTVAYEQYF	TGCAGTGCTGCCGGGACTGTCGCCTACGAGCAGTACTTC
medium-sized	TRBV7-9	TRBJ1-2	.	CASSLLAGESYGYTF	TGTGCCAGCAGCTTATTGGCAGGAGAGAGCTATGGCTACACCTTC
.	TRBV6-2/TRBV6-3	TRBJ2-1	TRBD2	CASTNLAGEANEQFF	TGTGCCAGCACGAATCTAGCGGGAGAGGCCAATGAGCAGTTCTTC
many	TRBV5-6	TRBJ2-7	.	CASSLEVPAAGSDTYEQYF	TGTGCCAGCAGCTTGGAGGTCCCAGCGGCCGGATCTGACACCTACGAGCAGTACTTC
few	TRBV2	TRBJ1-5	.	CASSDDRYQPQHF	TGTGCCAGCAGTGATGACCGGTATCAGCCCCAGCATTTT
medium-sized	TRBV4-3	TRBJ1-5	TRBD1	CASSPRTGTNQPQHF	TGCGCCAGCAGCCCCAGGACAGGTACCAATCAGCCCCAGCATTTT
.	TRBV12-3/TRBV12-4	TRBJ2-7	.	CASSLAGQNYEQYF	TGTGCCAGCAGTTTGGCGGGACAGAACTACGAGCAGTACTTC
.	TRBV20-1	TRBJ1-4	.	CSAMWTSGNEKLFF	TGCAGTGCTATGTGGACTAGCGGGAACGAAAAACTGTTTTTT
.	TRBV6-5	TRBJ1-1	.	CASSTLEPNTEAFF	TGTGCCAGCAGTACTTTGGAGCCGAACACTGAAGCTTTCTTT
.	TRBV7-6	TRBJ2-7	.	CASSQLRGAREQYF	TGTGCCAGCAGCCAACTCCGGGGCGCGCGGGAGCAGTACTTC
.	TRBV11-2	TRBJ1-4	TRBD1	CASSLMGTGTEKLFF	TGTGCCAGCAGCTTAATGGGGACAGGGACTGAAAAACTGTTTTTT
many	TRBV19	TRBJ1-5	TRBD1	CASTWTGGTDQPQHF	TGTGCCAGCACCTGGACAGGGGGCACGGATCAGCCCCAGCATTTT
.	TRBV7-9	TRBJ2-7	TRBD1	CASSSYGTGSIHEQYF	TGTGCCAGCAGCTCTTATGGGACAGGGAGTATCCACGAGCAGTACTTC
.	TRBV7-3	TRBJ2-1	TRBD1	CASSSTGVNEQFF	TGTGCCAGCAGCTCCACAGGGGTAAATGAGCAGTTCTTC
.	TRBV30	TRBJ1-6	.	CAWSLESSYNSPLHF	TGTGCCTGGAGTCTTGAAAGCTCCTATAATTCACCCCTCCACTTT
.	TRBV20-1	TRBJ2-1	.	CSARVTRSRNEQFF	TGCAGTGCTAGAGTCACCAGGAGTAGGAATGAGCAGTTCTTC
medium-sized	TRBV20-1	TRBJ2-1	TRBD2	CSALAGGSRSYNEQFF	TGCAGTGCTTTAGCGGGAGGGTCACGCTCCTACAATGAGCAGTTCTTC
medium-sized	TRBV19	TRBJ1-5	.	CASSSGTASNQPQHF	TGTGCCAGTAGTTCCGGGACCGCGAGCAATCAGCCCCAGCATTTT
many	TRBV20-1	TRBJ2-7	TRBD2	CSARDRRRTSGGNEQYF	TGCAGTGCTAGAGATAGGAGAAGGACTAGCGGGGGAAACGAGCAGTACTTC
.	TRBV5-1	TRBJ2-3	TRBD2	CASSLAGGAFTDTQYF	TGCGCCAGCAGCCTAGCGGGGGGGGCATTCACAGATACGCAGTATTTT
few	TRBV7-9	TRBJ2-7	.	CASSSLVFHEQYF	TGTGCCAGCAGTTCTCTAGTCTTTCACGAGCAGTACTTC
.	TRBV19	TRBJ2-3	.	CASSIQNDSWGWDQQGVQYF	TGTGCCAGTAGTATACAAAACGACAGTTGGGGTTGGGACCAACAAGGAGTGCAGTATTTT
.	TRBV29-1	TRBJ1-3	.	CSVSGSGNTIYF	TGCAGCGTTTCAGGCTCTGGAAACACCATATATTTT
.	TRBV20-1	TRBJ2-7	.	CSARRGDRHGYEQYF	TGCAGTGCGAGAAGGGGGGACCGCCATGGCTACGAGCAGTACTTC
many	TRBV5-1	TRBJ2-5	TRBD2	CASSLAGTSLQETQYF	TGCGCCAGCAGCTTGGCCGGGACTAGCCTCCAAGAGACCCAGTACTTC
.	TRBV5-5	TRBJ2-5	TRBD1	CASSGGQGAQETQYF	TGTGCCAGCAGCGGGGGACAGGGGGCGCAAGAGACCCAGTACTTC
.	TRBV2	TRBJ2-5	TRBD2	CASSESGGNQETQYF	TGTGCCAGCTCGGAGAGCGGGGGGAACCAAGAGACCCAGTACTTC
medium-sized	TRBV9	TRBJ1-2	TRBD1	CASSDGTGNYGYTF	TGTGCCAGCAGCGACGGGACAGGGAACTATGGCTACACCTTC
many	TRBV7-3	TRBJ2-6	.	CASSLAGRRGANVLTF	TGTGCCAGCAGCTTAGCAGGGCGGCGCGGGGCCAACGTCCTGACTTTC
.	TRBV20-1	TRBJ1-1	.	CSARHVHRGEAFF	TGCAGTGCTAGACACGTTCATCGGGGCGAAGCTTTCTTT
.	TRBV12-3/TRBV12-4	TRBJ2-1	TRBD2	CASSTRLAANNEQFF	TGTGCCAGCAGTACTCGACTAGCAGCCAACAATGAGCAGTTCTTC
few	TRBV2	TRBJ2-3	.	CASSEVGWDTQYF	TGTGCCAGCAGTGAAGTGGGTTGGGATACGCAGTATTTT
few	TRBV6-2/TRBV6-3	TRBJ2-1	.	CASSPGTPLLNNEQFF	TGTGCCAGCAGTCCCGGGACGCCCTTGCTGAACAATGAGCAGTTCTTC
many	TRBV9	TRBJ2-3	TRBD2	CASSALIAGGTTDTQYF	TGTGCCAGCAGCGCCCTCATAGCGGGGGGGACCACAGATACGCAGTATTTT
many	TRBV20-1	TRBJ1-4	TRBD1	CSAIWDRGNEKLFF	TGCAGTGCTATTTGGGACAGGGGGAACGAAAAACTGTTTTTT
.	TRBV29-1	TRBJ2-3	.	CSHLIEGTQYF	TGCAGCCATTTGATCGAGGGGACGCAGTATTTT
.	TRBV19	TRBJ2-7	TRBD1	CASSTWDSRYEQYF	TGTGCCAGTAGTACCTGGGACAGCCGTTACGAGCAGTACTTC
.	TRBV5-5	TRBJ2-7	TRBD1	CASSGGQGRYEQYF	TGTGCCAGCAGCGGGGGACAGGGTCGCTACGAGCAGTACTTC
.	TRBV7-2	TRBJ1-4	.	CASSVGTSVEKLFF	TGTGCCAGCAGCGTCGGGACATCGGTTGAAAAACTGTTTTTT
.	TRBV9	TRBJ2-1	TRBD2	CASSVGMGGRYNEQFF	TGTGCCAGCAGCGTTGGGATGGGCGGGAGGTACAATGAGCAGTTCTTC
many	TRBV6-2/TRBV6-3	TRBJ2-2	TRBD2	CASSHGGTGELFF	TGTGCCAGCAGTCACGGGGGGACCGGGGAGCTGTTTTTT
.	TRBV4-1	TRBJ2-3	.	CASSQTSPTDTQYF	TGCGCCAGCAGCCAAACTAGTCCCACAGATACGCAGTATTTT
.	TRBV5-1	TRBJ2-7	TRBD2	CASSLGLAGEQYF	TGCGCCAGCAGCTTGGGACTAGCGGGCGAGCAGTACTTC
medium-sized	TRBV20-1	TRBJ2-5	TRBD2	CSASASGRAPGTQYF	TGCAGTGCTAGTGCTAGCGGGAGGGCCCCGGGGACCCAGTACTTC
many	TRBV7-9	TRBJ2-2	TRBD1	CASSLAGGRSGELFF	TGTGCCAGCAGCTTAGCAGGGGGCCGTAGCGGGGAGCTGTTTTTT